This T cell receptor (beta chain) was sequenced in a study of vaccination effects on CD4 cells after COVID-19 (dated by TCRdb to 2021 to 2024). Study-level background: In the ViraFEST assay, PBMC were stimulated with viral peptide pools, and antigen-specific CD4+ T cell clonotypes were then identified by expansion using TCR sequencing. Across the study, the median time from the second dose to post-vaccine sampling was 72 days (range 14 to 241). About 2 million PBMC per well were cultured in IMDM with about 5.1% human AB serum, 8 to 10 IU/ml IL-2 and gentamicin, plus 10 ug/ml peptides. SARS-CoV-2 spike-specific CD4+ TCR repertoires were compared before and after mRNA vaccination in COVID-19 convalescent patients and in infection-naive vaccine recipients. A total of ten to eleven COVID-19 convalescent patients and a handful of SARS-CoV-2-naive healthy vaccine recipients were included in the full study. Cultures from other donors in the study were sequenced using the Oncomine TCR Beta short-read assay on an Illumina iSeq 100. The full study reports these points: Both infection-induced and vaccine-induced clones contracted markedly at late post-vaccination timepoints, which is consistent with waning T cell responses. Among healthy vaccine recipients, nearly all vaccine-induced clones were SARS-CoV-2 mono-reactive, and just 1 of 255 was cross-reactive with common cold coronaviruses. Limitations of the study were the small number of convalescent patients and the absence of early post-infection timepoints.

Turning to this clone: Its antigen is still unknown. Nothing much larger sits one base from this clone, and base qualities are not available.

After roughly 11 days of culture, CD4+ T cells were isolated with the EasySep CD4+ T cell isolation kit. Each participant received two doses of an mRNA SARS-CoV-2 vaccine, either BNT162b2 or mRNA-1273. Healthy vaccine recipients had no prior SARS-CoV-2 infection, confirmed by negative nucleocapsid antibodies before and after vaccination. Half of the culture medium was replaced with fresh IL-2-containing medium on days 3 and 7. Unless otherwise noted, each peptide stimulation condition was cultured in triplicate wells. PBMC were separated from whole blood using Ficoll-Paque Plus gradient centrifugation and were then either cryopreserved at -140C or used fresh. The QIAamp micro DNA kit was used to extract genomic DNA from the cultured CD4+ T cells. After removal of 2 bases from V and 1 base from J, the junction retains 6 bases not matched to a gene. Per the germline V gene (reference sequence), SEHNR is the CDR1 and FQNEAQ is the CDR2. The CDR3 numbers 16 residues from cysteine through phenylalanine. Only the CDR3 portion is preserved as DNA: 48 bases, with reading frame beginning at the first base.

Library preparation was by the immunoSEQ multiplex PCR assay. TCR beta CDR3 sequencing was performed on DNA from the cultured, isolated CD4+ T cells. The source study handled its data this way. Non-productive TCR sequences were removed and reads were trimmed to the CDR3 region, keeping CDR3s of at least 7 amino acids. Antigen-specific clonotypes were identified using the MANAFEST web app by comparison of expansion in peptide wells against reference cultures. To be called positive, a clone needed expansion at FDR<0.05 compared with the reference and with all other wells, an odds ratio greater than 5, and a frequency greater than 0.1% in two replicate wells. A clonotype was called cross-reactive if it was significantly expanded both in SARS-CoV-2 spike wells and in at least one common cold coronavirus spike condition. Using the stringdist R package, CDR3 similarity was measured by Levenshtein distance, and unrooted trees were constructed with ape in R 3.6.1. This immuneACCESS table, as held by TCRdb, lists in-frame sequences with V and J called but not all clones. Of the missing ones, under half trace to an unresolved V gene in checked studies; the others have no known cause. V and J calls plus clone size are reproduced from that table; the DNA served to infer D and trimming. The sample includes 45,000 to 55,000 clones, with around 70% observed a single time. The leading ten clones occupy around 7% of the sample.

This material consisted of CD4+ T cells from PBMCs cultured without peptide, taken after COVID-19 vaccination. This chain is built from TRBV7-9 and TRBJ2-3, and 7 bases in between align with TRBD1. This TCR came from a human donor who received a COVID-19 vaccine. CDR3 loop: CASSLTDGQGTDTQYF. The bases are TGTGCCAGCAGCTTAACGGACGGACAGGGCACAGATACGCAGTATTTT.